The sequence of this T cell receptor (beta chain) was determined in a study of control samples from healthy donors and cancer patients. The germline V and J ends were trimmed by 2 bases and 8 bases, with 18 bases remaining between them. The V gene's germline CDR1 is SNHLY and CDR2 FYNNEI. This CDR3 is 15 amino acids long. Using immunoSEQ multiplex PCR, the repertoire was profiled, and TCRdb retains in-frame clones only, with some absent. Altogether about 120,000 clones are present, roughly 92% being singletons, with the ten largest covering less than 7%. The sequence was obtained from a man aged 18 to 29 in good health. The V and J genes are TRBV2 and TRBJ1-1, with D unclear. Sequencing input: blood. The CDR3 DNA reads as TGTGCCAGCAGTGAACCCATCTCGGTGCGGGGAGAAGCTTTCTTT. Its protein product is CASSEPISVRGEAFF. Filled out from reference TRBV2 and TRBJ1-1, the complete variable domain reads EPEVTQTPSHQVTQMGQEVILRCVPISNHLYFYWYRQILGQKVEFLVSFYNNEISEKSEIFDDQFSVERPDGSNFTLKIRSTKLEDSAMYFCASSEPISVRGEAFFGQGTRLTVV.